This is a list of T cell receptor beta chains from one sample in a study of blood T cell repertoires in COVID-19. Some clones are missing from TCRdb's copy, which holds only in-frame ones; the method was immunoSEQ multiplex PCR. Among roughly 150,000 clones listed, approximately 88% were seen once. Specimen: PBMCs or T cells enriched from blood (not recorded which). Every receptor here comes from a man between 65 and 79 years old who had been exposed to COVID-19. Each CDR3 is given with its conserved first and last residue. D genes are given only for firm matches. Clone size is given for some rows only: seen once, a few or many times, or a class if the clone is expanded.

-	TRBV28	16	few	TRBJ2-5	CASSLSGLGYQETQYF	TGTGCCAGCAGTTTAAGCGGTTTGGGGTACCAAGAGACCCAGTACTTC
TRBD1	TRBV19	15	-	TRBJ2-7	CASSGGTDSVYEQYF	TGTGCCAGTAGTGGTGGGACAGATTCCGTCTACGAGCAGTACTTC
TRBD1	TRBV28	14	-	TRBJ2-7	CASTLGTVPLEQYF	TGTGCCAGCACACTCGGGACAGTTCCTCTCGAGCAGTACTTC
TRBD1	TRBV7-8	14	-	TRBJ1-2	CASSSRDRASGYTF	TGTGCCAGCAGCAGCCGGGACAGGGCATCTGGCTACACCTTC
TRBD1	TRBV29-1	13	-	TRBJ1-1	CSDLHRGNTEAFF	TGCAGCGATTTGCACAGGGGCAACACTGAAGCTTTCTTT
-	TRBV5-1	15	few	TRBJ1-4	CASRETGGTNEKLFF	TGCGCCAGCAGGGAGACAGGTGGAACTAATGAAAAACTGTTTTTT
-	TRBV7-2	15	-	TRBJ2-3	CASSLAGGRVDTQYF	TGTGCCAGCAGCTTAGCGGGGGGGCGGGTAGATACGCAGTATTTT
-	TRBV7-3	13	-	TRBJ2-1	CASSGGRSGEQFF	TGTGCCAGCAGCGGCGGGCGGAGCGGCGAGCAGTTCTTC
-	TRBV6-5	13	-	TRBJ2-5	CASSLSVEETQYF	TGTGCCAGCAGCCTTAGCGTAGAAGAGACCCAGTACTTC
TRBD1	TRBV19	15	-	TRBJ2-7	CASSLVDRGAYEQYF	TGTGCCAGTAGCTTAGTGGACAGGGGAGCCTACGAGCAGTACTTC
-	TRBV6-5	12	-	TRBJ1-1	CASNPGGTEAFF	TGTGCCAGCAACCCCGGGGGCACTGAAGCTTTCTTT
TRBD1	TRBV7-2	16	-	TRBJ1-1	CASSYRSGGMGTEAFF	TGTGCCAGCAGCTATCGCTCAGGGGGCATGGGCACTGAAGCTTTCTTT
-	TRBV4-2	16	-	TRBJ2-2	CASSQDQREYTGELFF	TGTGCCAGCAGCCAAGATCAGAGGGAGTACACCGGGGAGCTGTTTTTT
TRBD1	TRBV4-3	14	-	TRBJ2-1	CASSFMTGTNEQFF	TGCGCCAGCAGCTTCATGACAGGGACCAATGAGCAGTTCTTC
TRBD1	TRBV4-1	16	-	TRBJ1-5	CASSQSPGQGGQPQHF	TGCGCCAGCAGCCAGAGTCCGGGACAGGGTGGGCAGCCCCAGCATTTT
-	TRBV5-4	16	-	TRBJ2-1	CASSLGGQSSYNEQFF	TGTGCCAGCAGCTTGGGGGGACAAAGCTCCTACAATGAGCAGTTCTTC
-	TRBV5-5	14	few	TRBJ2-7	CASSFTGANYEQYF	TGTGCCAGCAGCTTCACAGGAGCAAACTACGAGCAGTACTTC
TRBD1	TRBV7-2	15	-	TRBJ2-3	CASSLPGGSTDTQYF	TGTGCCAGCAGCTTACCAGGGGGTAGCACAGATACGCAGTATTTT
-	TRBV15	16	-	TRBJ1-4	CATSRTRDSTNEKLFF	TGTGCCACCAGCAGGACCCGGGATTCAACTAATGAAAAACTGTTTTTT
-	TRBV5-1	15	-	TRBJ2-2	CASSLGSANTGELFF	TGCGCCAGCAGCTTGGGCAGCGCGAACACCGGGGAGCTGTTTTTT
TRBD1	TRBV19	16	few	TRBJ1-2	CASSTSGQQRAYGYTF	TGTGCCAGTAGTACCTCGGGACAGCAAAGGGCCTATGGCTACACCTTC
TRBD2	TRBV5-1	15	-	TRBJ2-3	CASSFGREGADTQYF	TGCGCCAGCAGCTTTGGCAGGGAGGGCGCAGATACGCAGTATTTT
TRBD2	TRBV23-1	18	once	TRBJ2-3	CASSQNRGAGEGTDTQYF	TGCGCCAGCAGTCAAAATCGGGGAGCGGGAGAGGGCACAGATACGCAGTATTTT
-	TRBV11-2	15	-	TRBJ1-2	CASSLSTSANYGYTF	TGTGCCAGCAGCTTATCGACATCCGCCAACTATGGCTACACCTTC
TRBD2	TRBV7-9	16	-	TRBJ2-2	CASSLAGLANTGELFF	TGTGCCAGCAGCTTAGCGGGACTAGCGAACACCGGGGAGCTGTTTTTT
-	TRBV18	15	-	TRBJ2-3	CASSPTGPEVDTQYF	TGTGCCAGCTCACCAACAGGACCGGAAGTCGATACGCAGTATTTT
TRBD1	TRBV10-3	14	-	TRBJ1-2	CAISDSLDRRGYTF	TGTGCCATCAGTGATTCCCTGGACAGGCGGGGCTACACCTTC
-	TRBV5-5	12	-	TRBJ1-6	CASSLGESPLHF	TGTGCCAGCAGCTTAGGGGAATCACCCCTCCACTTT
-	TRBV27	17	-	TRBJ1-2	CASSLSLYRTGRDGYTF	TGTGCCAGCAGTTTATCACTGTATAGAACAGGGAGAGATGGCTACACCTTC
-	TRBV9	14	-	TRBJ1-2	CASSAPGDNYGYTF	TGTGCCAGCAGCGCCCCGGGGGATAACTATGGCTACACCTTC
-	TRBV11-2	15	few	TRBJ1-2	CASTPWGGAYYGYTF	TGTGCCAGCACCCCCTGGGGGGGCGCATACTATGGCTACACCTTC
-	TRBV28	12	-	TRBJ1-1	CASRGGTTEAFF	TGTGCCAGCAGAGGGGGAACAACTGAAGCTTTCTTT
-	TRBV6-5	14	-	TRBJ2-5	CASSYSPGRATQYF	TGTGCCAGCAGTTACTCTCCAGGGCGTGCGACCCAGTACTTC
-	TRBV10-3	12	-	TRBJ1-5	CAISDMNQPQHF	TGTGCCATCAGTGATATGAATCAGCCCCAGCATTTT
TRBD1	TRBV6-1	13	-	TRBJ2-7	CASSDRQGTEQYF	TGTGCCAGCAGTGACCGACAGGGTACCGAGCAGTACTTC
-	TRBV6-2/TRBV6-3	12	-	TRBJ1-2	CASSYSGAGYTF	TGTGCCAGCAGTTACTCAGGGGCTGGCTACACCTTC
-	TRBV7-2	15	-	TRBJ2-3	CASSGGGIRTDTQYF	TGTGCCAGCAGCGGTGGAGGGATTAGGACAGATACGCAGTATTTT
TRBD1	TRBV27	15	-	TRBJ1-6	CASSFYQGQGGPLHF	TGTGCCAGCAGTTTCTACCAGGGACAGGGGGGGCCCCTCCACTTT
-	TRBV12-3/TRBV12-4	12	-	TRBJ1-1	CASSLWGVEAFF	TGTGCCAGCAGTTTATGGGGAGTTGAAGCTTTCTTT
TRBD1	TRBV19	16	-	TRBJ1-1	CASSPVDRREWAEAFF	TGTGCCAGTAGCCCCGTGGACAGGAGAGAGTGGGCTGAAGCTTTCTTT
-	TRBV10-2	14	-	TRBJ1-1	CASATGWENTEAFF	TGCGCCAGCGCAACAGGATGGGAAAACACTGAAGCTTTCTTT
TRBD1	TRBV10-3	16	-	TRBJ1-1	CAISEPSTGQNTEAFF	TGTGCCATCAGTGAGCCCTCGACAGGGCAGAACACTGAGGCTTTCTTT
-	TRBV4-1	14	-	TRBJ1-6	CASSQDLAASPLHF	TGCGCCAGCAGCCAAGATCTGGCTGCATCACCCCTCCACTTT
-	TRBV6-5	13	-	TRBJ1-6	CASSYSRPSPLHF	TGTGCCAGCAGTTACTCGCGGCCATCACCCCTCCACTTT
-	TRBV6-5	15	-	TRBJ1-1	CASSYSRAPKTEAFF	TGTGCCAGCAGTTATTCGAGGGCCCCGAAGACTGAAGCTTTCTTT
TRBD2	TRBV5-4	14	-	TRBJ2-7	CASSPLAGAYEQYF	TGTGCCAGCAGCCCTCTAGCGGGAGCCTACGAGCAGTACTTC
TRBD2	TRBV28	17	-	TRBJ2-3	CASSWGGDPTRTDTQYF	TGTGCCAGCAGCTGGGGGGGGGACCCCACCCGCACAGATACGCAGTATTTT
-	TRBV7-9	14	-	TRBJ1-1	CASSFQGSFTEAFF	TGTGCCAGCAGCTTCCAGGGCAGTTTCACTGAAGCTTTCTTT
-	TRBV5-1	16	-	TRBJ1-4	CASSTGSSVLSEKLFF	TGCGCCAGCAGCACGGGGAGTTCAGTCCTGTCAGAAAAACTGTTTTTT
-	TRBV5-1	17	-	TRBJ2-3	CASSGSEPGVSTDTQYF	TGCGCCAGCAGCGGGTCGGAACCGGGGGTCAGCACAGATACGCAGTATTTT